This T cell receptor beta chain was captured by sequencing in a study of T-cell reconstitution after alpha-beta-depleted transplantation in children. This clonotype was counted ten times or more. Preparation of the TCRbeta library used unique molecular identifiers. Using its own MiXCR run on the PCR reads, TCRdb lists one record per CDR3 protein. The sample carries around 200,000 distinct CDR3 sequences, roughly 7.5% recorded once. From germline, CDR1 is MGHRA and CDR2 YSYEKL. Trimming removed 1 base at V and 1 base at J, with 19 bases between. This CDR3 comprises 18 residues. The genes are TRBV4-1 and TRBJ2-5; D is undetermined. This sample comprised PBMCs from the stem cell graft donor, obtained from the stem cell graft. The clonotype was recovered from a human donor who donated a stem cell graft to a child with Wiskott-Aldrich syndrome. The CDR3 region is CASSQVFSDGGAQETQYF. For the CDR3, the DNA is TGCGCCAGCAGCCAAGTGTTTTCGGACGGCGGAGCCCAAGAGACCCAGTACTTC.